This T cell receptor beta chain derives from a study of CD8+ T cells in alopecia areata listed by TCRdb under 2018. Background on the whole study: The treated patients took part in an open-label pilot trial in which moderate-to-severe alopecia areata was treated with oral tofacitinib at 5 to 10 mg twice daily. Tofacitinib was administered for 6 to 18 months, and 6 months of follow-up off drug were then conducted to assess delayed response and recurrence. In both human patients and the C3H/HeJ mouse model, the study applied high-throughput TCRbeta sequencing to look at T cell clonal expansion in alopecia areata. On the human side, TCRbeta sequencing was run on scalp tissue and on sorted CD4+ and CD8+ peripheral blood T cells from healthy controls and from alopecia areata patients with either patchy or totalis/universalis disease. Biopsies were taken from tofacitinib-treated patients at baseline and at 4 and 24 weeks of treatment, and a later scalp biopsy was taken in several of the tofacitinib-treated patients. Clonality in the scalp was compared among normal scalp (n=4), patchy alopecia areata scalp (n=8), and alopecia totalis/universalis scalp (n=8). RNA was extracted with the PAXgene miRNA kit for fixed scalp, the miRNeasy kit for PBMCs, and the RNeasy kit for mouse skin. Amplification of TCRbeta CDR3 regions was done by immunoSEQ multiplex PCR using 35 Vbeta forward primers and 13 Jbeta reverse primers. General conclusions and limits of the study: Compared with mice, TCR sequences shared between patients were less clear, possibly partly because of HLA diversity across the patient population. Resident alphabeta T cells in normal human skin are also sequenced, complicating scalp TCR repertoire analysis, unlike mouse skin dominated by gammadelta T cells. Compared with normal scalp, lesional scalp had higher clonality and more expanded CD8+ clones, particularly in alopecia totalis/universalis, a pattern that suggests antigenic drive.

The meaning of the sample's time point label: baseline before oral tofacitinib. Peripheral blood and lesional scalp punch biopsies were obtained from patients with alopecia areata. After PBMCs were isolated by density centrifugation and stained for CD3, CD4 and CD8, a FACSAria was used to sort CD4+ and CD8+ T cells. A word on this clone: It lacks a known antigen. No quality values exist for individual bases; no much larger clone is one base distant.

Library preparation used the immunoSEQ multiplex PCR assay. RNA was extracted from all samples and reverse transcribed into cDNA, which served as template for TCR sequencing. SuperScript III was used for first-strand cDNA synthesis, primed with a 2:1 mix of oligo-dT and random hexamers. Amplification bias was assessed with a synthetic immune receptor repertoire, and residual bias was removed computationally. In the source study's methods: Raw reads were preprocessed to remove errors, and CDR3 was defined according to IMGT conventions as the region from the conserved cysteine to phenylalanine. To get clonality, Shannon entropy was normalized by log2 of the number of productive unique TCRs and the result was subtracted from 1. Scalp TCRbeta sequences were cross-referenced with sorted blood CD4 and CD8 repertoires so that the CD4 or CD8 identity of scalp clones could be inferred. TCRdb took over this immuneACCESS table, retaining in-frame rearrangements with V and J assigned. Such tables are incomplete; in checked studies, under half of the missing clones stem from an unresolved V gene, and the remainder is unexplained. That table gives V, J and clone size, and the DNA gave D and trimming. The sample table shows about 180,000 clones, and about 60% are seen once. Of the sample, roughly 14% is held by the ten largest clones.

For CDR1 and CDR2, the germline V gene (reference sequence) lists SEHNR and FQNEAQ. Reading from cysteine to phenylalanine, the CDR3 counts 12 amino acids. CDR3 DNA only is kept here, 36 bases in frame from base 1. V loses 5 bases of germline sequence and J loses 7 bases, and the interval between the two ends is 12 bases. The chain joins TRBV7-9 to TRBJ2-7; the D gene is perhaps TRBD2, from 5 matching bases. The starting material was CD4+ T cells sorted from blood, obtained at week 0. This receptor was taken from a human donor with alopecia areata. The nucleotide sequence reads as follows: TGTGCCAGCAGCCCAGTCTCGGGGGAGCAGTACTTC. Translated, it reads CASSPVSGEQYF.